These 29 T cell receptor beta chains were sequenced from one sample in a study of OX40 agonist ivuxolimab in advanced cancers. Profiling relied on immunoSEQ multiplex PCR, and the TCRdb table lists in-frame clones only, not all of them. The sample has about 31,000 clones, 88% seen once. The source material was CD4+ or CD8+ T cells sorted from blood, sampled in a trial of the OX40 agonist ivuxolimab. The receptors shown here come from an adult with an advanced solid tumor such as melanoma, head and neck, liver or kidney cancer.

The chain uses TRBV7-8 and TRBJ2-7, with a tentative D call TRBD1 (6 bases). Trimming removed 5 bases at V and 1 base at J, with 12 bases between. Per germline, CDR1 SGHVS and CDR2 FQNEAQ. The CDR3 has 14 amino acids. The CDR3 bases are TGTGCCAGCAGCCCCCTGACAGGTTCCTACGAGCAGTACTTC. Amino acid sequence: CASSPLTGSYEQYF.

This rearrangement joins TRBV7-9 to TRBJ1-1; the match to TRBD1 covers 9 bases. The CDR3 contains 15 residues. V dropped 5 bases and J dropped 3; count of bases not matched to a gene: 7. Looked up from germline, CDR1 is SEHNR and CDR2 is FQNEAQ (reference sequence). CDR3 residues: CASSPRDRAYTEAFF. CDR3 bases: TGTGCCAGCAGCCCCCGGGACAGGGCTTACACTGAAGCTTTCTTT.

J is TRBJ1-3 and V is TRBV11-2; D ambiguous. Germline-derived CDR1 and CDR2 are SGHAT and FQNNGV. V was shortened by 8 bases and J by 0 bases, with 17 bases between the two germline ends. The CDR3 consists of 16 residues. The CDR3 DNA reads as TGTGCCAGCCAGAGGTTCCCACCTAGCTCTGGAAACACCATATATTTT. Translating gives CASQRFPPSSGNTIYF.

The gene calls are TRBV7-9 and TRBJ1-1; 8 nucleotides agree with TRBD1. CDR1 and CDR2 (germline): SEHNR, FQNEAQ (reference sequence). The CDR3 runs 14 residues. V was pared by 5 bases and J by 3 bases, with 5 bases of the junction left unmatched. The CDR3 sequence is CASSAQGEHTEAFF. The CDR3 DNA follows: TGTGCCAGCAGCGCACAGGGGGAGCACACTGAAGCTTTCTTT.

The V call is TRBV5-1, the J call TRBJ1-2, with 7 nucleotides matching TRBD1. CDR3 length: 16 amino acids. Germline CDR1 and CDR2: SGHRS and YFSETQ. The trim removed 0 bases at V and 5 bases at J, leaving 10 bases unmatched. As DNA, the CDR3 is TGCGCCAGCAGCTTGGGTACCGGGACAGACAGATATGGCTACACCTTC. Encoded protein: CASSLGTGTDRYGYTF.

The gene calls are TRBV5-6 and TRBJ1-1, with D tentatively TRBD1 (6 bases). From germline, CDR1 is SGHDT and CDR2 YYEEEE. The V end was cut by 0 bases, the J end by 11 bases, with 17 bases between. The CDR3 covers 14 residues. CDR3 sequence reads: CASSLGEGGWWAFF. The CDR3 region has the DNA TGTGCCAGCAGCTTGGGAGAGGGGGGCTGGTGGGCTTTCTTT.

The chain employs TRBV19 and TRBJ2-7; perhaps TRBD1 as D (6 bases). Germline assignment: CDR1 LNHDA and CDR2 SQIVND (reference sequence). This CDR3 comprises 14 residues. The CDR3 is CAAGPGQWNDEQYF. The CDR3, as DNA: TGTGCAGCCGGTCCGGGACAATGGAATGACGAGCAGTACTTC. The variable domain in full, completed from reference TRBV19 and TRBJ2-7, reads DGGITQSPKYLFRKEGQNVTLSCEQNLNHDAMYWYRQDPGQGLRLIYYSQIVNDFQKGDIAEGYSVSREKKESFPLTVTSAQKNPTAFYLCAAGPGQWNDEQYFGPGTRLTVT.

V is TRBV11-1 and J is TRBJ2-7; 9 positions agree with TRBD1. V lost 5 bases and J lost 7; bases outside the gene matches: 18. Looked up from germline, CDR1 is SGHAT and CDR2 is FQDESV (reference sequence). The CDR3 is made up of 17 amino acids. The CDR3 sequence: CASSLSKAGQGIPEQYF. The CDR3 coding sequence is TGTGCCAGCAGCCTGTCTAAGGCGGGACAGGGAATTCCAGAGCAGTACTTC.

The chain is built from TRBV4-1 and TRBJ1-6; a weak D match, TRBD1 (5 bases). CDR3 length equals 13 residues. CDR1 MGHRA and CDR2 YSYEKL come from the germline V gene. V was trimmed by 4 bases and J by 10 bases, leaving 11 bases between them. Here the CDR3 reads CASSPDRNSPLHF. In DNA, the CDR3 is TGCGCCAGCAGCCCAGACAGAAACTCACCCCTCCACTTT.

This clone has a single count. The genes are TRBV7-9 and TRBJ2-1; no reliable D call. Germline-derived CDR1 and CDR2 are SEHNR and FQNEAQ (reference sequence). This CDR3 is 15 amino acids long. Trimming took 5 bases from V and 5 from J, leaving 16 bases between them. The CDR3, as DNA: TGTGCCAGCAGCCGCTTAGGGTACCCGAACAATGAGCAGTTCTTC. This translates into CASSRLGYPNNEQFF. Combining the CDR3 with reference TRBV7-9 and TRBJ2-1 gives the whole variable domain DTGVSQNPRHKITKRGQNVTFRCDPISEHNRLYWYRQTLGQGPEFLTYFQNEAQLEKSRLLSDRFSAERPKGSFSTLEIQRTEQGDSAMYLCASSRLGYPNNEQFFGPGTRLTVL.

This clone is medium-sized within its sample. This CDR3 reads CASRDTSYEQYF. The CDR3 DNA follows: TGTGCCAGCAGGGACACTTCCTACGAGCAGTACTTC. The V call is TRBV6-1, the J call TRBJ2-7; D perhaps matches TRBD1 (5 bases). Trimming stripped 6 bases from V and 1 base from J, with 7 bases between. The CDR3 is 12 amino acids. Germline CDR1 and CDR2: MNHNS and SASEGT.

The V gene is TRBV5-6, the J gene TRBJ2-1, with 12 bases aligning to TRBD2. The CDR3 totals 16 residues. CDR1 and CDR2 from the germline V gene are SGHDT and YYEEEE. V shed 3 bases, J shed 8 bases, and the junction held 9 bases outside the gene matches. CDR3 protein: CASSSPRTSGVDEQFF. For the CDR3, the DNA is TGTGCCAGCAGCTCCCCCCGGACTAGCGGGGTCGATGAGCAGTTCTTC. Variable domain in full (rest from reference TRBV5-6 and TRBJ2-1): DAGVTQSPTHLIKTRGQQVTLRCSPKSGHDTVSWYQQALGQGPQFIFQYYEEEERQRGNFPDRFSGHQFPNYSSELNVNALLLGDSALYLCASSSPRTSGVDEQFFGPGTRLTVL.

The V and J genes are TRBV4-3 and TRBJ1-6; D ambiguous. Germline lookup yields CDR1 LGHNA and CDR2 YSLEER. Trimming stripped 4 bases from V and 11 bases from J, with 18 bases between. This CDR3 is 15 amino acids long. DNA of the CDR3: TGCGCCAGCAGCCCGGGGTCGTCAGGAGCGCCACCCCTCCACTTT. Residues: CASSPGSSGAPPLHF.

The CDR3 here is CATSLGQGRQPQHF. The CDR3 region has the DNA TGTGCCACCAGTCTAGGACAGGGTCGTCAGCCCCAGCATTTT. V gene TRBV15 combines with J gene TRBJ1-5, with 8 bases fitting TRBD1. With 6 bases clipped from V and 6 bases from J, the junction kept 7 bases outside the gene matches. This CDR3 region has 14 residues. CDR1 and CDR2 from the germline V gene are LNHNV and YYDKDF (reference sequence).

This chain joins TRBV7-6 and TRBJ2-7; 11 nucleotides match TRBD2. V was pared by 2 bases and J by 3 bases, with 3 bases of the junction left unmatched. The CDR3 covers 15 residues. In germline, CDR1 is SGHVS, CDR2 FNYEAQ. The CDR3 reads CASSLSGTSGYEQYF. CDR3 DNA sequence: TGTGCCAGCAGCTTATCCGGGACTAGCGGCTACGAGCAGTACTTC.

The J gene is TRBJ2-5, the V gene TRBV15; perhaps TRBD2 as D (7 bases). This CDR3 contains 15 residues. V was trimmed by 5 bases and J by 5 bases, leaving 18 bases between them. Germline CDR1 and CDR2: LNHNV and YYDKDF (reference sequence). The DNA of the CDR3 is TGTGCCACCAGCTTCCCCTCATGGGGGGGCGAGACCCAGTACTTC. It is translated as CATSFPSWGGETQYF.

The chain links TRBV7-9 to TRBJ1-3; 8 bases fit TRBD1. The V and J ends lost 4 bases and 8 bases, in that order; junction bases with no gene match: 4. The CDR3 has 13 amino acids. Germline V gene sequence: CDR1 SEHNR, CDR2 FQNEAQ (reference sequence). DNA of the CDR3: TGTGCCAGCAGCTCCGACAGGGGTTACACCATATATTTT. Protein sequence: CASSSDRGYTIYF. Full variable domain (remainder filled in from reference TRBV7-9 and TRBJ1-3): DTGVSQNPRHKITKRGQNVTFRCDPISEHNRLYWYRQTLGQGPEFLTYFQNEAQLEKSRLLSDRFSAERPKGSFSTLEIQRTEQGDSAMYLCASSSDRGYTIYFGEGSWLTVV.

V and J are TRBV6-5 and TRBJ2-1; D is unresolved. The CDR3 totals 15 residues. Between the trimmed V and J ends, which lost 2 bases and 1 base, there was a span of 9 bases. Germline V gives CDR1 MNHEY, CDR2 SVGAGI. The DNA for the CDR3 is TGTGCCAGCAGTTACGCTGGTGGGTCCTACAATGAGCAGTTCTTC. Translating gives CASSYAGGSYNEQFF.

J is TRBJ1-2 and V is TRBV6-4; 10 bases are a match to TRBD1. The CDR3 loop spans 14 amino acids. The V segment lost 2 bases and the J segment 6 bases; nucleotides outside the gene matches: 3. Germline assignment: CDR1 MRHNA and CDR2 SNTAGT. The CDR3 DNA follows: TGTGCCAGCAGTGACCCGGGGACAGGGGATGGCTACACCTTC. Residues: CASSDPGTGDGYTF.

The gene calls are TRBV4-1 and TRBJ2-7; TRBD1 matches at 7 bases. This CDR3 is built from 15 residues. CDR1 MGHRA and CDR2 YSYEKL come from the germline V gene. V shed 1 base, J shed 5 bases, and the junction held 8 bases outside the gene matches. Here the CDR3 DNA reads TGCGCCAGCAGCCAAGGCCTAAACAGGGGTGACGAGCAGTACTTC. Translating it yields CASSQGLNRGDEQYF.

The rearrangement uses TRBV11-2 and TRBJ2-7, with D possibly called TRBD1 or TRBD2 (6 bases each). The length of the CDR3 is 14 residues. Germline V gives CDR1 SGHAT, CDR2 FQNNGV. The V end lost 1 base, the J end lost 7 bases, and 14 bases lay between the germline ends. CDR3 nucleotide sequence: TGTGCCAGCAGCTTAGTGCTGGGGGCGGGGGAGCAGTACTTC. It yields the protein CASSLVLGAGEQYF.

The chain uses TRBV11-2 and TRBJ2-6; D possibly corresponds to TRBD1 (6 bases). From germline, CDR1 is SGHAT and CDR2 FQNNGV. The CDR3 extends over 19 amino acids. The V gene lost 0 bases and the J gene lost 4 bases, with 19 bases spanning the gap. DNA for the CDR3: TGTGCCAGCAGCTTAGATTCGTCGGCAGGGGTTATGGGGGCCAACGTCCTGACTTTC. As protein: CASSLDSSAGVMGANVLTF.

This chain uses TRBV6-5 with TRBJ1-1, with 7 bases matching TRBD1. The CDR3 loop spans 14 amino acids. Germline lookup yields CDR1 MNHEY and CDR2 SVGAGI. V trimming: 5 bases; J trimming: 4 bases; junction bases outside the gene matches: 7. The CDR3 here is CASSPDRFGTEAFF. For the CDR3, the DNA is TGTGCCAGCAGTCCGGACAGGTTTGGCACTGAAGCTTTCTTT.

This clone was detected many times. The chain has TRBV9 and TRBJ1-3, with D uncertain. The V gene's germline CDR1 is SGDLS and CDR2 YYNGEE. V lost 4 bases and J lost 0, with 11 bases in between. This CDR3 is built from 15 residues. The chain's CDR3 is CASSPGRISGNTIYF. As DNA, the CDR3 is TGTGCCAGCAGCCCCGGACGGATCTCTGGAAACACCATATATTTT.

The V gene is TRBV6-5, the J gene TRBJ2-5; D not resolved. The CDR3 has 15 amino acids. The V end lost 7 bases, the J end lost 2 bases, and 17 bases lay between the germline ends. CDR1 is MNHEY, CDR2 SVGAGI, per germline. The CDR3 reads CASTVSRGFQETQYF. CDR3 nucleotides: TGTGCCAGCACCGTTAGTAGAGGATTTCAAGAGACCCAGTACTTC.

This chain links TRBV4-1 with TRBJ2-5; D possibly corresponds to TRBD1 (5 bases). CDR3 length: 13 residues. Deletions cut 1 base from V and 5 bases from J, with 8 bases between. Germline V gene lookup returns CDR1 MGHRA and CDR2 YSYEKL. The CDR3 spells CASSQGGVETQYF. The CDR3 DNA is TGCGCCAGCAGCCAAGGGGGCGTGGAGACCCAGTACTTC.

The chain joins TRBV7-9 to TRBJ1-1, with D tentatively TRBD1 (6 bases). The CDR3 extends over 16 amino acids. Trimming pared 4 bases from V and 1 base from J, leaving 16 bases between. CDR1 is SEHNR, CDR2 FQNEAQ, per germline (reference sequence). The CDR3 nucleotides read TGTGCCAGCAGCTCCGAGCGACAGGCGGGGAACACTGAAGCTTTCTTT. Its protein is CASSSERQAGNTEAFF.

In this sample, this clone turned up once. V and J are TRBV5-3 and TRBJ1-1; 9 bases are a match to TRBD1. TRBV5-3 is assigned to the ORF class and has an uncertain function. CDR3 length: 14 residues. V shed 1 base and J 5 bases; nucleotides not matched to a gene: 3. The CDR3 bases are TGTGCCAGAAGCTTGACAGGGGGCGGGACTGAAGCTTTCTTT. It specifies CARSLTGGGTEAFF.

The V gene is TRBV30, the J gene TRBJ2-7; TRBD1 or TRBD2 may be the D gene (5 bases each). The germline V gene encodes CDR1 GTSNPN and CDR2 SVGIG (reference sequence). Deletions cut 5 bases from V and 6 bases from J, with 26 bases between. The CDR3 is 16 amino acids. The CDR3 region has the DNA TGTGCCTGGCTCAAAACGGGGCAGGGTATTCTGGGCGAGCAGTACTTC. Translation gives CAWLKTGQGILGEQYF.